This record concerns one TCR beta chain sequence. In the naive CD8 group, cells lacked CD45RO and were positively selected for CCR7, so terminally differentiated effector memory CD45RA+ cells were left out. The entry originates in a study of shared clonotypes between healthy human individuals. The data were produced by immunoSEQ multiplex PCR, yet TCRdb's version contains in-frame clones alone and is incomplete. This sample has about 2.1 million clones; roughly 95% occur once, and the top ten carry roughly 1.7%. The CDR3 length is 15 residues. Germline V gene lookup returns CDR1 MNHEY and CDR2 SMNVEV (reference sequence). V shed 5 bases and J 4 bases; nucleotides not matched to a gene: 8.

This sequence joins TRBV27 and TRBJ1-1; 9 bases map to TRBD1. Sequences were obtained from naive CD8+ T cells from PBMCs. This TCR was recovered from a man between 18 and 29 years old in good health. Some clones in this sample may be carry-over from other donors' samples. The CDR3 reads CASSPWTGVGTEAFF. The CDR3 DNA sequence: TGTGCCAGCAGTCCATGGACAGGGGTGGGCACTGAAGCTTTCTTT.